There are a few counts of the clone carrying this T cell receptor (beta chain). The target antigen is unknown. Every bit of the isolated RNA underwent reverse transcription, so sequencing read expressed TCRB transcripts. Using immunoSEQ multiplex PCR, the repertoire was profiled, and TCRdb retains in-frame clones only, with some absent. Here the sample spans around 160,000 clones, around 8.6% being singletons. One heparinised blood draw, averaging about 120 mL, came from each donor. This sample is drawn from a study of beta chain features in type 1 diabetes. Findings and caveats of the study: Researchers could not determine here whether HLA type influences TCRB rearrangement. In all four CD4+ subsets, TCRB CDR3 length was significantly, moderately reduced in type 1 diabetes.

What was sequenced was central memory CD4+ T cells from blood. This sequence originates from a woman in her late teens or twenties with type 1 diabetes.

The CDR3 nucleotides read TGCAGTGCTAGAGGTAGGGGCGAGCAGTACTTC. This encodes CSARGRGEQYF. This sequence joins TRBV20-1 and TRBJ2-7, with a weak D call TRBD1 (5 bases). Germline CDR1 is DFQATT and CDR2 is SNEGSKA (reference sequence). CDR3 length equals 11 residues. The V end was cut by 1 base, the J end by 6 bases, with 7 bases between.